This T cell receptor (beta chain) was recovered during a study of blood T cell repertoires in COVID-19. Data came from immunoSEQ multiplex PCR; TCRdb stores just in-frame clones and leaves some out. The sample includes just under 350,000 clones, under 95% of them seen just once. The CDR3 runs 13 residues. The germline V gene has CDR1 KGHDR and CDR2 SFDVKD. V lost 7 bases and J lost 7, with 15 bases in between. The sample comprised peripheral blood. The sequence was obtained from a woman between 18 and 29 years old who had recovered from COVID-19. The genes are TRBV24-1 and TRBJ1-1, with D tentatively TRBD1 (5 bases). CDR3 DNA: TGTGCCACCAGAGGCAGGGCGAATTTTGAAGCTTTCTTT. This codes for CATRGRANFEAFF.